This T cell receptor beta chain originates from a study of a mutant IDH1 vaccine in newly diagnosed glioma (dated by TCRdb to the early 2020s). Study-wide context: Patients received eight vaccinations in weeks 1, 3, 5, 7, 11, 15, 19 and 23, corresponding to visits V03 through V10. Vaccination started 4-6 weeks after radiotherapy alone, or was given together with temozolomide cycles in the groups whose treatment included chemotherapy. Of the approximately 33 treated patients, 62.5% were male and around 38% were female, and a mean age of about 37 years was recorded. Prior to enrollment, standard therapy consisting of radiotherapy alone, temozolomide alone, or radiochemotherapy with temozolomide had been administered to patients, with the combination being received by most patients. Peripheral blood was drawn at six visits: V03 (baseline), V05, V07, V10, V12 and V13. Longitudinal TCRB deep sequencing was done for 25 to 30 treated patients, wherever samples were available for exploratory analyses. Study-wide findings and limitations: The authors noted that analyses of patient blood samples could not be reproduced because of sample limitations. Pseudoprogression appeared unrelated to alterations in the top peripheral T cell clonotypes detected by TCRB sequencing. Availability determined which PBMC samples were chosen for TCRB deep sequencing. Across multiple MHC alleles, vaccine-induced immune responses were seen in just over 90% of patients.

Taken with the paper, the label for time point translates to: week 23, last vaccination. Each vaccine dose, consisting of 300 ug of a 20-mer mutant IDH1 peptide in Montanide, was administered subcutaneously with topical imiquimod. Donors had newly diagnosed WHO grade 3 or 4 IDH1-mutant astrocytomas with loss of nuclear ATRX. The samples were drawn from NOA16, a multicentre, single-arm, open-label phase I trial in Germany that tested a mutant IDH1 peptide vaccine in humans for the first time. Genomic DNA for TCRB sequencing was isolated from EDTA blood with the DNeasy Blood and Tissue Kit. Sequences SGHNT (CDR1) and YYREEE (CDR2) are obtained from the germline V gene (reference sequence). The CDR3 covers 12 residues, taking in both the cysteine and the phenylalanine. The retained sequence is limited to the CDR3, 36 bases, with the frame set at the first base. V loses 0 bases of germline sequence and J loses 8 bases, and the interval between the two ends is 8 bases.

As regards this clone: Which antigen it targets is not known. Base qualities are missing; no much larger clone stands one base away.

Libraries were made using the immunoSEQ multiplex PCR assay. Rearranged TCR beta chain sequences were amplified with the hsTCRB Kit following the manufacturer's protocol. Sequencing of TCRB libraries was carried out on an Illumina MiSeq. The authors' analysis ran thus. Demultiplexing, trimming and gene mapping were performed with the kit vendor's proprietary platform. In TCRdb, the immuneACCESS table is reduced to in-frame sequences with V and J assigned. These tables do not hold every clone; where another copy was compared, an unresolved V gene accounts for under half, and the others remain unexplained. V and J calls and clone size follow that table, whereas D and trimming were derived from the DNA. This sample comprises about 65,000 clones, roughly 85% of them detected only once. The ten most abundant clones make up over 4% of the sample.

The sample consisted of PBMCs, taken from a glioma patient whose treatment included an IDH1 peptide vaccine. The rearranged segments are TRBV5-4 and TRBJ1-2; too little of a D gene remains to name it. The clonotype was recovered from a man aged 30 to 39 with glioma. Read as DNA, the sequence is TGTGCCAGCAGCTTGGCCCAAATGGGCTACACCTTC. Its coded protein is CASSLAQMGYTF. Joined to the reference TRBV5-4 and TRBJ1-2 proteins, this CDR3 gives the full variable domain: ETGVTQSPTHLIKTRGQQVTLRCSSQSGHNTVSWYQQALGQGPQFIFQYYREEENGRGNFPPRFSGLQFPNYSSELNVNALELDDSALYLCASSLAQMGYTFGSGTRLTVV.